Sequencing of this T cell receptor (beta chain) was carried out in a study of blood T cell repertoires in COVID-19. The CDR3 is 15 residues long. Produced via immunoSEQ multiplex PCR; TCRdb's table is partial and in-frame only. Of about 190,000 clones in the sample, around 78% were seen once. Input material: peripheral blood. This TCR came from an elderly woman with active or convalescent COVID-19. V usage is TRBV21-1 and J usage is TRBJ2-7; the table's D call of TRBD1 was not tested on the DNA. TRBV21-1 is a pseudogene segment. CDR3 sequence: CASPKGGQGSYEQYF. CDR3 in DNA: TGTGCCAGCCCAAAGGGAGGACAGGGGTCCTACGAGCAGTACTTC.